This T cell receptor (beta chain) was recorded in a study of vaccination and CD4 T cells after COVID-19. Treatment of the sample: roughly 10-day PBMC culture with coronavirus spike peptide pools or control peptides (ViraFEST assay). Unexposed donor CD4+ T cells predated the COVID-19 pandemic, collected 2011-2018. V was trimmed by 6 bases and J by 6 bases, leaving 24 bases between them. Germline CDR1 reads MNHNS; CDR2 reads SASEGT. This CDR3 region has 17 residues. Points on this clonotype: The antigen remains unidentified.

The study sequenced cultured CD4+ T cell DNA using the Oncomine TCR Beta short-read assay. TCRdb analysed the PCR reads with MiXCR anew, one entry per CDR3 protein. Here the sample spans around 6,400 distinct CDR3 sequences, approximately 60% being singletons. The V and J genes are TRBV6-1 and TRBJ1-5; D perhaps matches TRBD1 (5 bases). The source of this sequence is a human donor in good health. Source material: CD4+ T cells from blood, cultured in vitro. In DNA form, the CDR3 reads TGTGCCAGCAGCCAGTCGGGCAGGGCTGAATTCCGTCAGCCCCAGCATTTT. Translated, it gives CASSQSGRAEFRQPQHF.